One sample yielded the 20 T cell receptor beta chains listed below, sequenced in a study of shared clonotypes between healthy human individuals. This table comes from immunoSEQ multiplex PCR, and its TCRdb copy is limited to in-frame clones, with some not included. The profile shows 2.3 million or so clones, 93% of them singletons. Material: naive CD4+ T cells from PBMCs. Subset denoted: CD45RA+ positively selected. These receptors were taken from a young man in good health. Some clones in this sample may be carry-over from other donors' samples.

This clone was detected once. CDR3 amino acids: CASSLRGASTDTQYF. CDR3 DNA sequence: TGTGCCAGCAGTCTCCGAGGAGCTAGCACAGATACGCAGTATTTT. The chain couples TRBV6-5 to TRBJ2-3, with unresolved D. Per germline, CDR1 MNHEY and CDR2 SVGAGI. The CDR3 spans 15 residues. Trimming pared 5 bases from V and 0 bases from J, leaving 12 bases between.

A note on this clone: This specimen includes other DNA sequences encoding the same CDR3. The chain employs TRBV9 and TRBJ2-2; TRBD1 matches at 8 bases. Unmatched junction bases numbered 1, after V lost 1 base and J lost 5 bases. From germline, CDR1 is SGDLS and CDR2 YYNGEE. The CDR3 has 14 residues. The CDR3 is CASSVRTGTGELFF. The CDR3 DNA reads TGTGCCAGCAGCGTACGGACAGGGACCGGGGAGCTGTTTTTT. Full variable domain (remainder filled in from reference TRBV9 and TRBJ2-2): DSGVTQTPKHLITATGQRVTLRCSPRSGDLSVYWYQQSLDQGLQFLIQYYNGEERAKGNILERFSAQQFPDLHSELNLSSLELGDSALYFCASSVRTGTGELFFGEGSRLTVL.

As for this clone: Other nucleotide sequences from this sample produce the same CDR3. The V gene is TRBV28, the J gene TRBJ2-7; TRBD2 matches 7 bases. The CDR3 loop spans 14 amino acids. V lost 2 bases to trimming and J lost 2 bases; unmatched junction nucleotides: 3. Germline V gene sequence: CDR1 MDHEN, CDR2 SYDVKM. The chain's CDR3 is CASSLTGGTYEQYF. The CDR3 coding sequence is TGTGCCAGCAGTTTAACGGGAGGTACCTACGAGCAGTACTTC.

The chain combines TRBV27 with TRBJ2-7; D possibly uses TRBD1 or TRBD2 (10 bases each). The CDR3 has 19 residues. Trimming shortened V by 6 bases and J by 6 bases, and 33 bases separated the two germline ends. The germline V gene has CDR1 MNHEY and CDR2 SMNVEV (reference sequence). CDR3 amino acids: CASSRTGGRLAGESGEQYF. The CDR3 DNA reads TGTGCCAGCAGCAGGACAGGGGGTAGGCTAGCGGGAGAGAGCGGCGAGCAGTACTTC.

The chain has TRBV5-1 and TRBJ1-4, with 10 positions matching TRBD1. The trim removed 3 bases at V and 7 bases at J, leaving 9 bases unmatched. This CDR3 has 16 residues. The germline CDR1 and CDR2 sequences are SGHRS and YFSETQ. Here the CDR3 DNA reads TGCGCCAGCAGCTCGTCCCCGGGACAGGGGTTTGAAAAACTGTTTTTT. Amino acids: CASSSSPGQGFEKLFF.

The rearrangement uses TRBV28 and TRBJ1-2; D not certain. Trimming removed 2 bases at V and 4 bases at J, with 11 bases between. CDR1 is MDHEN and CDR2 is SYDVKM in the germline V gene. The CDR3 sequence is 14 residues long. This CDR3 reads CASSLIDKSYGYTF. CDR3 in DNA: TGTGCCAGCAGTTTAATCGACAAGAGCTATGGCTACACCTTC.

The rearrangement links TRBV7-2 to TRBJ2-3; D not resolved. The V and J ends lost 5 bases and 5 bases respectively, with 11 bases between them. Germline values: CDR1 SGHTA, CDR2 FQGNSA. CDR3 size: 13 residues. This CDR3 is CASSTDRLDTQYF. The CDR3 DNA is TGTGCCAGCAGCACCGATCGATTAGATACGCAGTATTTT.

The rearrangement links TRBV7-9 to TRBJ2-1, with D perhaps TRBD2 (6 bases). CDR1 and CDR2 from the germline V gene are SEHNR and FQNEAQ (reference sequence). Between the trimmed V and J ends, which lost 5 bases and 6 bases, there was a span of 20 bases. The CDR3 is 16 residues long. The CDR3 nucleotides are TGTGCCAGCAGCCCGCCTGGACTATCCTGGGGCAATGAGCAGTTCTTC. It codes for CASSPPGLSWGNEQFF.

The chain has TRBV28 and TRBJ2-5, with D maybe TRBD2 (5 bases). The CDR3 spans 15 residues. CDR1 and CDR2 from the germline V gene are MDHEN and SYDVKM. Trimming removed 1 base from V and 4 bases from J, with 13 bases in between. The CDR3 nucleotides read TGTGCCAGCAGTTTATCCCAGATCCGGGGAGAGACCCAGTACTTC. Translated, it gives CASSLSQIRGETQYF.

The chain carries TRBV19 and TRBJ2-1, with 8 nucleotides matching TRBD1. Germline-derived CDR1 and CDR2 are LNHDA and SQIVND (reference sequence). Trimming took 3 bases from V and 6 from J; bases not matched to a gene: 7. The CDR3 sequence is 15 residues long. The CDR3 coding sequence is TGTGCCAGTAGTATGGGCAGGGGGCGTAGCAATGAGCAGTTCTTC. Its translation: CASSMGRGRSNEQFF. The whole variable domain, filled in from reference TRBV19 and TRBJ2-1, reads DGGITQSPKYLFRKEGQNVTLSCEQNLNHDAMYWYRQDPGQGLRLIYYSQIVNDFQKGDIAEGYSVSREKKESFPLTVTSAQKNPTAFYLCASSMGRGRSNEQFFGPGTRLTVL.

The chain links TRBV11-2 to TRBJ2-7; TRBD1 matches 8 bases. The J segment lost 0 bases and the V segment lost 4 bases, leaving 2 bases of the junction unmatched. The germline V gene encodes CDR1 SGHAT and CDR2 FQNNGV. CDR3 length equals 14 residues. CDR3 bases: TGTGCCAGCAGCTCGGACAGGGACTCCTACGAGCAGTACTTC. Amino acid sequence: CASSSDRDSYEQYF.

The V and J genes are TRBV4-3 and TRBJ2-6, with 10 nucleotides matching TRBD2. The V gene end was trimmed by 0 bases and the J gene end by 1 base; junction bases not matched to a gene: 6. The CDR3 covers 19 residues. CDR1 is LGHNA, CDR2 YSLEER, per germline. For the CDR3, the DNA is TGCGCCAGCAGCCAAGATCTGCTAGCGGGAGTGTCTGGGGCCAACGTCCTGACTTTC. It encodes CASSQDLLAGVSGANVLTF.

The CDR3 sequence is CASSLAPGHPNTEAFF. For the CDR3, the DNA is TGTGCCAGCAGCTTAGCTCCGGGACATCCGAACACTGAAGCTTTCTTT. The chain joins TRBV7-6 to TRBJ1-1; perhaps TRBD1 as D (6 bases). Per the germline V gene, CDR1 is SGHVS and CDR2 is FNYEAQ. This CDR3 spans 16 amino acids. With 0 bases removed from V and 1 base from J, the gap between germline ends came to 12 bases. Complete variable domain (other parts from reference TRBV7-6 and TRBJ1-1): GAGVSQSPRYKVTKRGQDVALRCDPISGHVSLYWYRQALGQGPEFLTYFNYEAQQDKSGLPNDRFSAERPEGSISTLTIQRTEQRDSAMYRCASSLAPGHPNTEAFFGQGTRLTVV.

The chain has TRBV15 and TRBJ2-2; D unresolved. Germline V gene data show CDR1 as LNHNV and CDR2 as YYDKDF (reference sequence). V was clipped by 3 bases and J by 7 bases, with 12 bases between them. The CDR3 sequence is 14 residues long. CDR3 sequence: CATSRAGIGGELFF. In DNA, the CDR3 is TGTGCCACCAGCAGGGCTGGGATTGGCGGGGAGCTGTTTTTT. Complete variable domain (other parts from reference TRBV15 and TRBJ2-2): DAMVIQNPRYQVTQFGKPVTLSCSQTLNHNVMYWYQQKSSQAPKLLFHYYDKDFNNEADTPDNFQSRRPNTSFCFLDIRSPGLGDTAMYLCATSRAGIGGELFFGEGSRLTVL.

J is TRBJ1-1 and V is TRBV28; 8 bases map to TRBD1. The germline V gene encodes CDR1 MDHEN and CDR2 SYDVKM. CDR3 size: 17 residues. After removal of 2 bases from V and 1 base from J, the junction contained 9 bases not matched to a gene. CDR3 residues: CASSLQYRGTGNTEAFF. As DNA, the CDR3 is TGTGCCAGCAGTTTACAGTACAGGGGGACTGGGAACACTGAAGCTTTCTTT.

This chain connects TRBV2 to TRBJ1-1; 8 bases agree with TRBD1. The CDR3 runs to 14 residues. Trimming cost V 9 bases and J 0 bases; bases outside gene matches: 6. CDR1 and CDR2 from the germline V gene are SNHLY and FYNNEI. DNA of the CDR3: TGTGCCAGTGGGACAGGCCTCCTGAACACTGAAGCTTTCTTT. Its translation is CASGTGLLNTEAFF. The whole variable domain, remainder taken from reference TRBV2 and TRBJ1-1, is EPEVTQTPSHQVTQMGQEVILRCVPISNHLYFYWYRQILGQKVEFLVSFYNNEISEKSEIFDDQFSVERPDGSNFTLKIRSTKLEDSAMYFCASGTGLLNTEAFFGQGTRLTVV.

The rearrangement uses TRBV7-3 and TRBJ2-2; D perhaps matches TRBD1 (6 bases). V was pared by 3 bases and J by 3 bases, with 14 bases between. Germline V CDR1 and CDR2: SGHTA, FQGTGA. The CDR3 sequence is 16 residues long. The CDR3 nucleotides are TGTGCCAGCAGCTTGATTGGGGGCTTGGACACCGGGGAGCTGTTTTTT. Amino acid sequence: CASSLIGGLDTGELFF.

The chain carries TRBV11-2 and TRBJ2-2; TRBD1 agrees at 7 bases. The V and J ends lost 7 bases and 0 bases, in that order; junction bases with no gene match: 8. Germline CDR1 reads SGHAT; CDR2 reads FQNNGV. The CDR3 has 16 amino acids. The CDR3 sequence is CASTKGATSNTGELFF. The CDR3 DNA follows: TGTGCCAGCACCAAGGGGGCTACTTCGAACACCGGGGAGCTGTTTTTT.

V is TRBV10-2 and J is TRBJ2-2, with 10 bases aligning to TRBD2. The CDR3 runs to 14 residues. The germline V gene has CDR1 WSHSY and CDR2 SAAADI. With V trimmed by 4 bases and J by 5 bases, 1 base remained unmatched. CDR3 coding DNA: TGCGCCAGCAGTGGGACTAGCGGAACCGGGGAGCTGTTTTTT. Translated: CASSGTSGTGELFF.

This chain links TRBV6-6 with TRBJ1-2; 8 nucleotides agree with TRBD1. CDR3 length equals 14 residues. Unmatched junction bases numbered 6, after V lost 2 bases and J lost 7 bases. Germline CDR1 MNHNY, CDR2 SVGAGI (reference sequence). This CDR3 is CASSYADRGLGYTF. In DNA, the CDR3 is TGTGCCAGCAGTTACGCCGACAGGGGTCTTGGCTACACCTTC.